This T cell receptor (beta chain) was recorded in a study of T-cell memory formation after mild COVID-19. Study as a whole: Among the donors, TCR clusters were largely specific to each donor. The study's findings and limits: Pre-infection memory already had some responding clones, implying cross-reactive memory joined. Mostly located in CM and EM were contracting CD4+ clones, with contracting CD8+ clones located in EMRA.

TCR alpha and TCR beta cDNA libraries carrying sample barcodes and UMIs came from 5'RACE with constant-segment primers. TCRdb independently ran MiXCR on the 5' RACE reads; one entry per CDR3 protein. The sample holds 350,000 to 500,000 distinct CDR3 sequences, 20% to 30% seen once. The length of the CDR3 is 15 residues. Trimming removed 2 bases at V and 0 bases at J, with 7 bases between. Germline V lookup: CDR1 SGHVS, CDR2 FQNEAQ. This clonotype has a handful of counts. Its antigen is still unknown. The rearrangement joins TRBV7-8 to TRBJ2-2, with D unclear. This TCR derives from an adult woman who had mild COVID-19 (a few samples of this study predate the infection). Cell type and time point are not known. The sequenced sample was PBMCs or a T cell subset sorted from them (not recorded which). DNA of the CDR3: TGTGCCAGCAGCTTAACAGACGCGAACACCGGGGAGCTGTTTTTT. Protein product: CASSLTDANTGELFF. Complete variable domain (other parts from reference TRBV7-8 and TRBJ2-2): GAGVSQSPRYKVAKRGQDVALRCDPISGHVSLFWYQQALGQGPEFLTYFQNEAQLDKSGLPSDRFFAERPEGSVSTLKIQRTQQEDSAVYLCASSLTDANTGELFFGEGSRLTVL.